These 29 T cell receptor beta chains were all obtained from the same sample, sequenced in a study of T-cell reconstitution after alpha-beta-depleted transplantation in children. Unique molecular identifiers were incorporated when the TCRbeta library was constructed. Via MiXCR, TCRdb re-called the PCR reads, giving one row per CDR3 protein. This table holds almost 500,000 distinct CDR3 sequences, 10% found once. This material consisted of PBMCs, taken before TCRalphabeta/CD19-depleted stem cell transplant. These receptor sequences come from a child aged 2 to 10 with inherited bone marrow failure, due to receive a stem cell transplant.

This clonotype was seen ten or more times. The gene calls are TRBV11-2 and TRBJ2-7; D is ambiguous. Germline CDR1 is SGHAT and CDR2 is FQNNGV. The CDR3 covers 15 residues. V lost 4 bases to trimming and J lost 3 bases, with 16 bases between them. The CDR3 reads CASSSWRDFHYEQYF. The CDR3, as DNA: TGTGCCAGCAGCTCGTGGAGAGATTTTCACTACGAGCAGTACTTC.

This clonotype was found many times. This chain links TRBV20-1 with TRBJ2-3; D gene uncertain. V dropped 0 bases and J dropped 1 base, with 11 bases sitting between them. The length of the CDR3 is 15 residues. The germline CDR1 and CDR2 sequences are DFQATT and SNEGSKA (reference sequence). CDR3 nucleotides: TGCAGTGCTAGAGATCCCGGAGTAGGCACAGATACGCAGTATTTT. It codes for CSARDPGVGTDTQYF.

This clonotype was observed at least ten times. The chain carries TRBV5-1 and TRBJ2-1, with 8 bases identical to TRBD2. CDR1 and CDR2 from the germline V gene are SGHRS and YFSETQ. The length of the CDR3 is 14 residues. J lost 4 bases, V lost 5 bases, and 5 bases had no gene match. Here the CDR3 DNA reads TGCGCCAGCAGATCCGCTAGCGGGTACAATGAGCAGTTCTTC. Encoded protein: CASRSASGYNEQFF.

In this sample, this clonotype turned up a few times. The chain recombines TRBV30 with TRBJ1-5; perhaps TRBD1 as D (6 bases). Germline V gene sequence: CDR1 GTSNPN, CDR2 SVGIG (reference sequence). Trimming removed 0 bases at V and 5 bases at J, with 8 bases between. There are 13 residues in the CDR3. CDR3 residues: CAWSVQGDQPQHF. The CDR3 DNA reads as TGTGCCTGGAGTGTACAGGGCGATCAGCCCCAGCATTTT.

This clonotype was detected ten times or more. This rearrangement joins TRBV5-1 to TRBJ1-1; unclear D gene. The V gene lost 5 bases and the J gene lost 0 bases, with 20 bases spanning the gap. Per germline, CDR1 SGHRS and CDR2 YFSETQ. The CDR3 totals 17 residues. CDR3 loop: CASSSDLAGPMNTEAFF. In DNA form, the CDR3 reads TGCGCCAGCAGTTCTGACCTAGCGGGCCCAATGAACACTGAAGCTTTCTTT.

CDR3 in amino acids: CASSIKSLHEAFF. CDR3 sequence (DNA): TGTGCCAGTAGTATAAAAAGTCTCCATGAAGCTTTCTTT. The gene calls are TRBV19 and TRBJ1-1; no clear D gene. CDR1 is LNHDA, CDR2 SQIVND, per germline (reference sequence). Trimming removed 2 bases at V and 7 bases at J, with 11 bases between. The CDR3 length is 13 residues.

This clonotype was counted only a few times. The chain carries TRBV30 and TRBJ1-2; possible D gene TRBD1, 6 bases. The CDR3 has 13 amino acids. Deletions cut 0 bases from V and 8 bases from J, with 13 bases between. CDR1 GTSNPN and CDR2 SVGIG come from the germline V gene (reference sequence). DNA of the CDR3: TGTGCCTGGAGTGTTCAGGGGAAGCGGGGCTACACCTTC. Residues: CAWSVQGKRGYTF.

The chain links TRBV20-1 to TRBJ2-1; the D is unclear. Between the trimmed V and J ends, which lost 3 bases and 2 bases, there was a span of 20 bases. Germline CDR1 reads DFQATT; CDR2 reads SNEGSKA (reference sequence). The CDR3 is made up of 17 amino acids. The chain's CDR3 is CSARGLGRRVTYNEQFF. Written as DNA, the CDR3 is TGCAGTGCTAGGGGTTTGGGTAGACGAGTCACCTACAATGAGCAGTTCTTC.

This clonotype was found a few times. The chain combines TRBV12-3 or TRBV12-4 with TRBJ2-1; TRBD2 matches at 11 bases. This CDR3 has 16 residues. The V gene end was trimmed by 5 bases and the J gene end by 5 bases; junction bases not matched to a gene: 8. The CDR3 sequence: CASSQRLAGLDNEQFF. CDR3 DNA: TGTGCCAGCAGTCAAAGACTAGCGGGACTCGACAATGAGCAGTTCTTC.

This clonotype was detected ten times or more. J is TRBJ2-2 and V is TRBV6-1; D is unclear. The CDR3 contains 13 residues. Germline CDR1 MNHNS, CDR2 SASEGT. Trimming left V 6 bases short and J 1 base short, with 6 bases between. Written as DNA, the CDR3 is TGTGCCAGCAGAGGGAAGAACACCGGGGAGCTGTTTTTT. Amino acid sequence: CASRGKNTGELFF.

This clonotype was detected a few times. In nucleotides, the CDR3 is TGTGCCAGCAGCCAACAGGGACAGGGGGTGGACGAGCAGTACTTC. Amino acid sequence: CASSQQGQGVDEQYF. The chain employs TRBV28 and TRBJ2-7, with 11 bases matching TRBD1. Trimming at V came to 6 bases and at J to 5 bases, leaving 9 bases not matched to a gene. Germline V gene lookup returns CDR1 MDHEN and CDR2 SYDVKM. The CDR3 sequence is 15 residues long.

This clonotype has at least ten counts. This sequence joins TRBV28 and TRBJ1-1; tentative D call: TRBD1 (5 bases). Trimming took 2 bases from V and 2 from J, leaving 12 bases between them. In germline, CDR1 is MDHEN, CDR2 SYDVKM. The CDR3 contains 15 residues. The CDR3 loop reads CASSLPGPPNTEAFF. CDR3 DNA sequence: TGTGCCAGCAGTTTACCGGGGCCCCCTAACACTGAAGCTTTCTTT.

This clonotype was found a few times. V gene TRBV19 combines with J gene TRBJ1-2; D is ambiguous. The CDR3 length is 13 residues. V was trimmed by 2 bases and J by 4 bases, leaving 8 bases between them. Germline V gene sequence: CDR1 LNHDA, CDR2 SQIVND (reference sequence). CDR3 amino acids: CASSIREGYGYTF. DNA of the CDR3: TGTGCCAGTAGTATAAGGGAAGGCTATGGCTACACCTTC.

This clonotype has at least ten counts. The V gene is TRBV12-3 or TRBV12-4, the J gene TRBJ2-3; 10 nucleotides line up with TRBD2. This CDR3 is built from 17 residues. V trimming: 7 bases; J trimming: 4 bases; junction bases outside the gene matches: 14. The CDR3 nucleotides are TGTGCCAGCACCCCCGAGGGGGGACTAGCGTTCGCAGATACGCAGTATTTT. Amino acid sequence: CASTPEGGLAFADTQYF.

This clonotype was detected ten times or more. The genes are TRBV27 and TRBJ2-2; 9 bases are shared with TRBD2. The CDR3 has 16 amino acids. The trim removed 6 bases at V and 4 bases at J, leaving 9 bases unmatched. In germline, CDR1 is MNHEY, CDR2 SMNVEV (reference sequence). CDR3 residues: CASRFAGGPFTGELFF. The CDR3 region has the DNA TGTGCCAGCAGATTTGCGGGAGGGCCTTTCACCGGGGAGCTGTTTTTT.

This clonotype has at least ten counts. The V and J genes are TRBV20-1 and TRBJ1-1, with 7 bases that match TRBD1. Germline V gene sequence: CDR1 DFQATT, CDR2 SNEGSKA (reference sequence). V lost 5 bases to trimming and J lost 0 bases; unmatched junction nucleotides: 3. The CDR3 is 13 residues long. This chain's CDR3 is CSASGQLNTEAFF. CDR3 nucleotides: TGCAGTGCTTCGGGACAGTTGAACACTGAAGCTTTCTTT.

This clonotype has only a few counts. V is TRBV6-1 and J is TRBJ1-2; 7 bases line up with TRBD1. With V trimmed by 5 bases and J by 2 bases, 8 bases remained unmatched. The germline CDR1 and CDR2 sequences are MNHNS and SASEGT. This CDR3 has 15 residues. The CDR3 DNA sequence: TGTGCCAGCAGTAAAAAGGACAGGCGGAACTATGGCTACACCTTC. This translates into CASSKKDRRNYGYTF.

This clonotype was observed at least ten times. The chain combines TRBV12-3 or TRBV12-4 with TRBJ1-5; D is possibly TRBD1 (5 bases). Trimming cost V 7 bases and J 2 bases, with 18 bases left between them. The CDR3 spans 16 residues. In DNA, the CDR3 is TGTGCCAGCACCGCGGTCGAGGCGGGGGGCAATCAGCCCCAGCATTTT. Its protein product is CASTAVEAGGNQPQHF.

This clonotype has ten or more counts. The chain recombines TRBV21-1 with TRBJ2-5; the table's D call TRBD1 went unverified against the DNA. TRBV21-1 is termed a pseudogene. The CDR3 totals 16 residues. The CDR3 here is CASSNPLRQPQETQYF. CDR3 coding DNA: TGTGCCAGCAGCAACCCCCTCAGACAGCCTCAAGAGACCCAGTACTTC.

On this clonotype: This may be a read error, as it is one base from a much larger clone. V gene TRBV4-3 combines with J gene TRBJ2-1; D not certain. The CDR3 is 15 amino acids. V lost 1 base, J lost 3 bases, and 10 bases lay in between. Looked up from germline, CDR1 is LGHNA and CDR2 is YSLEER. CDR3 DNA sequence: TGCGCCAGCAGCCAAGGTAGACACAACTACAATGAGCAGTTCTTC. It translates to CASSQGRHNYNEQFF.

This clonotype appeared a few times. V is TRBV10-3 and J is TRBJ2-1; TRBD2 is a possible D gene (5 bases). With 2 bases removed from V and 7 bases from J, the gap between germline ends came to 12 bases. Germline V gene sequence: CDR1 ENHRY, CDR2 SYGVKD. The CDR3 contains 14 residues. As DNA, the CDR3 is TGTGCCATCAGTGAGCGGCCTAGCATAAATGAGCAGTTCTTC. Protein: CAISERPSINEQFF.

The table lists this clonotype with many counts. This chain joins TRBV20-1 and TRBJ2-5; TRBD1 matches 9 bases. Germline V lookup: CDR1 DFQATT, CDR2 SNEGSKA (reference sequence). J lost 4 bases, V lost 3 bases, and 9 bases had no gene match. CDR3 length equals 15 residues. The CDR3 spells CSARGRDRDVETQYF. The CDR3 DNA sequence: TGCAGTGCTAGGGGCCGGGACAGGGATGTAGAGACCCAGTACTTC.

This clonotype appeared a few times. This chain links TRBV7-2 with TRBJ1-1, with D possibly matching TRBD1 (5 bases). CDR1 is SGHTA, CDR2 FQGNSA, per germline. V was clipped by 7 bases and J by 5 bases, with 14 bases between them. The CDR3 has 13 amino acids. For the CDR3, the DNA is TGTGCCAGCACCGTGACAGTTCGGACTGAAGCTTTCTTT. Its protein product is CASTVTVRTEAFF.

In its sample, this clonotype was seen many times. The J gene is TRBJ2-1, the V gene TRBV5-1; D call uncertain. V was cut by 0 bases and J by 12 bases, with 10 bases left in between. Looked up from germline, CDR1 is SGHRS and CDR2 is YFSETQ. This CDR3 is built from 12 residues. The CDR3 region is CASSLGSSMQFF. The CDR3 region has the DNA TGCGCCAGCAGCTTGGGCAGTTCAATGCAGTTCTTC.

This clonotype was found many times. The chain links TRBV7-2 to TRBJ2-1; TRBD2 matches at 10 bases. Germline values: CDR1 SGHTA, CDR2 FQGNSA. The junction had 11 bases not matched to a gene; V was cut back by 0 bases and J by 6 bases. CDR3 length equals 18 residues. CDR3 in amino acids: CASSLAPSLAGASNEQFF. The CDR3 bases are TGTGCCAGCAGCTTAGCGCCCTCTCTAGCGGGGGCTTCCAATGAGCAGTTCTTC.

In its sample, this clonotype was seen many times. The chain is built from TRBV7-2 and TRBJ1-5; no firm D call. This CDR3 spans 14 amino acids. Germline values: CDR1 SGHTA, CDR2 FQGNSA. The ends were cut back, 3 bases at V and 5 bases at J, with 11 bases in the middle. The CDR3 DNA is TGTGCCAGCAGCTTTGCCCGTGGGGATCAGCCCCAGCATTTT. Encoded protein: CASSFARGDQPQHF.

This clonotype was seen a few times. The CDR3 sequence: CASSSRPPSIEKLFF. The CDR3 nucleotides read TGTGCCAGCAGCTCCCGGCCACCGTCAATTGAAAAACTGTTTTTT. The chain is built from TRBV11-2 and TRBJ1-4; D gene ambiguous. Between the trimmed V and J ends, which lost 4 bases and 7 bases, there was a span of 16 bases. Germline loops: CDR1 SGHAT, CDR2 FQNNGV. The CDR3 is 15 residues long.

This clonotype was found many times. This CDR3 reads CASSEGLATYNEQFF. The CDR3 DNA reads as TGTGCCAGCAGCGAGGGACTAGCGACGTACAATGAGCAGTTCTTC. V gene TRBV6-1 combines with J gene TRBJ2-1; 10 bases line up with TRBD2. CDR1 and CDR2 (germline): MNHNS, SASEGT. The CDR3 is 15 residues long. Unmatched junction bases numbered 6, after V lost 6 bases and J lost 4 bases.

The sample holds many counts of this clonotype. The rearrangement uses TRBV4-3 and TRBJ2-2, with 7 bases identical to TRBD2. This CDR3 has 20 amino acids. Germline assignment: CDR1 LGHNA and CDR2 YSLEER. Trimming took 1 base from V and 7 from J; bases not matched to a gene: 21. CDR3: CASSQAFKGRGSRKIGELFF. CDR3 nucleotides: TGCGCCAGCAGCCAAGCTTTTAAGGGACGCGGGAGTAGGAAAATCGGGGAGCTGTTTTTT.